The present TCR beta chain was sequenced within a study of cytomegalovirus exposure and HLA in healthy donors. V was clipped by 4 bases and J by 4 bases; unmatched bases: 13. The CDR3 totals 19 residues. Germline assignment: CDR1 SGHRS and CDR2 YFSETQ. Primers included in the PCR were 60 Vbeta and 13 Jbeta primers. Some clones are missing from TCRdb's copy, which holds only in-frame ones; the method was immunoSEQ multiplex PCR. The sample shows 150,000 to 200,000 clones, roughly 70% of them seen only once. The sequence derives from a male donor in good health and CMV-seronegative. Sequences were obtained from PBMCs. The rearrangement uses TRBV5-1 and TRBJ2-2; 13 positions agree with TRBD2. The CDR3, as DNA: TGCGCCAGCAGCCCCTACTACGGACTAGCGGGAGCAGGCACCGGGGAGCTGTTTTTT. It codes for CASSPYYGLAGAGTGELFF.